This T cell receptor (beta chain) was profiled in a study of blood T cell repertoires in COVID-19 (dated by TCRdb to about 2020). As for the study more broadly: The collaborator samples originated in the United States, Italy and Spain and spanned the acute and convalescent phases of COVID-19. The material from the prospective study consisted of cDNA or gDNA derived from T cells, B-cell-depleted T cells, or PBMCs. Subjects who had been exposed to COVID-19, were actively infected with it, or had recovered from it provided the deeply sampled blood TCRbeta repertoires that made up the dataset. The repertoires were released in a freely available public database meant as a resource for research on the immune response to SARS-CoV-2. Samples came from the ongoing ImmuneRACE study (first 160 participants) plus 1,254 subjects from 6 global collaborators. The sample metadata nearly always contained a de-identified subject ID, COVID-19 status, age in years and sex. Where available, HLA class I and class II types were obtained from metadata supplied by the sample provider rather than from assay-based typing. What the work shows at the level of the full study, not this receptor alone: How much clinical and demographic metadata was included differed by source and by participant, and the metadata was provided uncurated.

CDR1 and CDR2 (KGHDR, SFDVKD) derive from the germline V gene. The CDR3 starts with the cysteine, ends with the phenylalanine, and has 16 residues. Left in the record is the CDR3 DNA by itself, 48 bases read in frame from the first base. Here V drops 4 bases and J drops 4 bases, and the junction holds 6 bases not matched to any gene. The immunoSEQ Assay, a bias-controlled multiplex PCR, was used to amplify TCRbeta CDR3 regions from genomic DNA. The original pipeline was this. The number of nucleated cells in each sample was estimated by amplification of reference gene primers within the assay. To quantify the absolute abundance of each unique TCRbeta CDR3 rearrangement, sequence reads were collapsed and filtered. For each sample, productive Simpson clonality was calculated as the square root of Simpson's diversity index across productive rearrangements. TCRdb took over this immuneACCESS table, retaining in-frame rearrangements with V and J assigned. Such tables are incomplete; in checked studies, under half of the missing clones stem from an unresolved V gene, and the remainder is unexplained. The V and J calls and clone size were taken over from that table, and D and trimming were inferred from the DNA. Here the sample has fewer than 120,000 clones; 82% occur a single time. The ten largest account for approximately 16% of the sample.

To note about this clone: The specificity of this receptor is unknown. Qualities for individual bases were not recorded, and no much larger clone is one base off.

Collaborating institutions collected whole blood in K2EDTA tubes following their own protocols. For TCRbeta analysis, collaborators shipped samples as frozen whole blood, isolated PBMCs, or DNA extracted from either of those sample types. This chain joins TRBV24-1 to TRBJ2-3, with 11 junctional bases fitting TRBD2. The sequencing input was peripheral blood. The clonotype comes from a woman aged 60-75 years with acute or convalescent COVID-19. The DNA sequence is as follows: TGTGCCACCAGTGACGCTAGCGGGGGGCAGTCAGATACGCAGTATTTT. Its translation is CATSDASGGQSDTQYF.